Each of the 22 T cell receptor beta chains below was sequenced from the same sample in a study of T cells in Graves' hyperthyroidism and ophthalmopathy. RNA transcripts served as the template for amplifying TCR beta CDR3 regions. The study used the HTBI primer set for a first-round RT-PCR of the TCR CDR3. MiXCR, run by TCRdb on the multiplex PCR reads, gives a single entry per CDR3 protein. Seen here are hundreds of thousands of distinct CDR3 sequences, over 15% observed once, and the top ten hold over 45%. The material sequenced was blood. The source of these receptors is a woman aged 60-70 years with Graves' ophthalmopathy.

The chain uses TRBV10-2 and TRBJ2-1, with 11 bases matching TRBD2. Unmatched junction bases numbered 11, after V lost 7 bases and J lost 3 bases. Germline V gene sequence: CDR1 WSHSY, CDR2 SAAADI. The CDR3 runs to 17 residues. CDR3 amino acids: CASIRGSGGDFYNEQFF. Written as DNA, the CDR3 is TGCGCCAGCATTCGGGGTAGCGGGGGGGATTTCTACAATGAGCAGTTCTTC.

This clonotype was seen many times. The V and J genes are TRBV5-1 and TRBJ1-2; D unclear. Germline V gene data show CDR1 as SGHRS and CDR2 as YFSETQ. V was trimmed by 3 bases and J by 5 bases, leaving 11 bases between them. CDR3 size: 13 residues. CDR3 sequence reads: CASSSIDGYGYTF. CDR3 nucleotides: TGCGCCAGCAGCTCAATTGACGGATATGGCTACACCTTC. The full variable domain, completed using reference TRBV5-1 and TRBJ1-2, is KAGVTQTPRYLIKTRGQQVTLSCSPISGHRSVSWYQQTPGQGLQFLFEYFSETQRNKGNFPGRFSGRQFSNSRSEMNVSTLELGDSALYLCASSSIDGYGYTFGSGTRLTVV.

This clonotype came up many times. The chain combines TRBV3-1 with TRBJ2-7; the D is unclear. CDR1 and CDR2 (germline): LGHDT, YNNKEL (reference sequence). The CDR3 sequence is 13 residues long. V was pared by 1 base and J by 6 bases, with 10 bases between. The CDR3 coding sequence is TGTGCCAGCAGCCAAGGGCCTGTGGTCGAGCAGTACTTC. Its translation is CASSQGPVVEQYF.

The V gene is TRBV20-1, the J gene TRBJ2-1; 10 nucleotides line up with TRBD2. J gave up 5 bases and V 4 bases, and 8 bases lay outside the gene matches. The CDR3 has 15 residues. Looked up from germline, CDR1 is DFQATT and CDR2 is SNEGSKA (reference sequence). CDR3 region: CSATKAGGPDNEQFF. The DNA for the CDR3 is TGCAGTGCTACCAAAGCGGGAGGGCCCGACAATGAGCAGTTCTTC.

In its sample, this clonotype was seen many times. The J gene is TRBJ2-7, the V gene TRBV2; D unresolved. CDR3 length: 16 residues. V was clipped by 6 bases and J by 3 bases, with 21 bases between them. Germline loops: CDR1 SNHLY, CDR2 FYNNEI. CDR3 region: CASRSVLASRDYEQYF. CDR3 nucleotides: TGTGCCAGCAGGAGTGTTTTGGCTAGTCGCGACTACGAGCAGTACTTC.

The V and J genes are TRBV14 and TRBJ1-3, with a weak D call TRBD1 (6 bases). CDR1 SGHDN and CDR2 FVKESK come from the germline V gene. Trimming shortened V by 3 bases and J by 1 base, and 7 bases separated the two germline ends. The CDR3 loop spans 14 amino acids. This CDR3 is CASSQTGSGNTIYF. CDR3 nucleotides: TGTGCCAGCAGCCAGACAGGATCTGGAAACACCATATATTTT.

This clonotype was found many times. V usage is TRBV9 and J usage is TRBJ1-2; 9 bases agree with TRBD1. Looked up from germline, CDR1 is SGDLS and CDR2 is YYNGEE. Unmatched junction bases numbered 9, after V lost 2 bases and J lost 1 base. This CDR3 has 17 residues. This CDR3 is CASSVPTTGGDNYGYTF. For the CDR3, the DNA is TGTGCCAGCAGCGTCCCAACGACAGGGGGGGATAACTATGGCTACACCTTC.

This clonotype was counted many times. The chain recombines TRBV2 with TRBJ2-2; TRBD2 is a possible D gene (5 bases). CDR3 length equals 15 residues. The V end lost 3 bases, the J end lost 0 bases, and 8 bases lay between the germline ends. Germline-derived CDR1 and CDR2 are SNHLY and FYNNEI. CDR3 nucleotide sequence: TGTGCCAGCAGTGATCGGACTTCGAACACCGGGGAGCTGTTTTTT. Its translation: CASSDRTSNTGELFF.

This clonotype was seen many times. The chain uses TRBV7-9 and TRBJ1-2; a weak D match, TRBD1 (5 bases). Trimming shortened V by 5 bases and J by 7 bases, and 8 bases separated the two germline ends. The CDR3 covers 11 residues. Germline V CDR1 and CDR2: SEHNR, FQNEAQ (reference sequence). CDR3 in DNA: TGTGCCAGCAGCAGACAGCGTGGCTACACCTTC. Protein: CASSRQRGYTF.

This clonotype has a count of ten or more. The CDR3 nucleotides read TGTGCCACCAGCAGTCCCTCTGGACAGAACTCCTACGAGCAGTACTTC. It translates to CATSSPSGQNSYEQYF. This chain joins TRBV15 and TRBJ2-7, with TRBD1 as a possible D gene (6 bases). Per germline, CDR1 LNHNV and CDR2 YYDKDF (reference sequence). The CDR3 consists of 16 residues. V shed 3 bases and J shed 0 bases, with 15 bases lying between them.

In this sample, this clonotype turned up many times. The chain has TRBV6-1 and TRBJ2-5; D is ambiguous. CDR1 is MNHNS and CDR2 is SASEGT in the germline V gene. The V end lost 6 bases, the J end lost 5 bases, and 16 bases lay between the germline ends. The CDR3 is 14 amino acids. CDR3 nucleotide sequence: TGTGCCAGCAGCGGCGTTGGCGTTTTGGAGACCCAGTACTTC. It translates to CASSGVGVLETQYF.

In this sample, this clonotype turned up many times. CDR3 region: CASSAAQGLSTDTQYF. The CDR3 DNA reads as TGTGCCAGCAGCGCAGCCCAGGGGCTAAGCACAGATACGCAGTATTTT. The rearrangement uses TRBV9 and TRBJ2-3; D might be TRBD1 (6 bases). This CDR3 contains 16 residues. The V end was cut by 3 bases, the J end by 0 bases, with 14 bases between. The germline CDR1 and CDR2 sequences are SGDLS and YYNGEE. Full variable domain (outside the CDR3, taken from reference TRBV9 and TRBJ2-3): DSGVTQTPKHLITATGQRVTLRCSPRSGDLSVYWYQQSLDQGLQFLIQYYNGEERAKGNILERFSAQQFPDLHSELNLSSLELGDSALYFCASSAAQGLSTDTQYFGPGTRLTVL.

This clonotype was picked up a small number of times. J is TRBJ2-3 and V is TRBV28, with 8 nucleotides matching TRBD2. Germline trimming cut 10 bases from V and 2 bases from J; bases unmatched to any gene: 17. CDR3 length: 17 residues. Germline-derived CDR1 and CDR2 are MDHEN and SYDVKM. CDR3 nucleotides: TGTGCCATTACACCCGGGGGGGCTAGGGGATTCACAGATACGCAGTATTTT. It is translated as CAITPGGARGFTDTQYF. Full variable domain (rest looked up from reference TRBV28 and TRBJ2-3): DVKVTQSSRYLVKRTGEKVFLECVQDMDHENMFWYRQDPGLGLRLIYFSYDVKMKEKGDIPEGYSVSREKKERFSLILESASTNQTSMYLCAITPGGARGFTDTQYFGPGTRLTVL.

Points on this clonotype: A read error is likely, as this CDR3 ends without the conserved phenylalanine or tryptophan. In DNA, the CDR3 is TGCGCCAGCAGCTTGGACAGGGGGACTGAAGCTTTCCTT. The encoded protein is CASSLDRGTEAFL. The chain carries TRBV5-1 and TRBJ1-1; 8 bases are shared with TRBD1. Unmatched junction bases numbered 0, after V lost 0 bases and J lost 5 bases. The CDR3 runs 13 residues. Per the germline V gene, CDR1 is SGHRS and CDR2 is YFSETQ.

This clonotype was counted at least ten times. The chain links TRBV7-9 to TRBJ2-5; D not resolved. V was shortened by 4 bases and J by 5 bases, with 5 bases between the two germline ends. CDR3 length: 11 amino acids. Germline CDR1 is SEHNR and CDR2 is FQNEAQ (reference sequence). CDR3 loop: CASSSFETQYF. The CDR3 DNA is TGTGCCAGCAGCTCTTTCGAGACCCAGTACTTC.

This clonotype was seen a few times. The chain employs TRBV2 and TRBJ1-2; the D gene is possibly TRBD1 (6 bases). The V end was cut by 6 bases, the J end by 7 bases, with 15 bases between. CDR1 is SNHLY, CDR2 FYNNEI, per germline. The CDR3 consists of 13 residues. CDR3 sequence: CASSTRGTFGYTF. The CDR3 DNA reads as TGTGCCAGCAGCACCAGGGGAACGTTTGGCTACACCTTC. Drawing the rest from reference TRBV2 and TRBJ1-2, the complete variable domain is EPEVTQTPSHQVTQMGQEVILRCVPISNHLYFYWYRQILGQKVEFLVSFYNNEISEKSEIFDDQFSVERPDGSNFTLKIRSTKLEDSAMYFCASSTRGTFGYTFGSGTRLTVV.

In this sample, this clonotype turned up many times. This sequence joins TRBV20-1 and TRBJ1-1, with 7 bases matching TRBD1. CDR3 size: 17 residues. V shed 4 bases and J 3 bases; nucleotides not matched to a gene: 17. Germline CDR1 reads DFQATT; CDR2 reads SNEGSKA (reference sequence). The CDR3 DNA reads TGCAGTGCTATGAGCCCCAGGGGGTTTGAGGGCTACACTGAAGCTTTCTTT. Protein product: CSAMSPRGFEGYTEAFF.

The J gene is TRBJ1-3, the V gene TRBV28, with D unresolved. Germline V gene data show CDR1 as MDHEN and CDR2 as SYDVKM. V dropped 6 bases and J dropped 8 bases, with 17 bases sitting between them. This CDR3 has 14 amino acids. The CDR3 is CASSPPPYGDTIYF. CDR3 DNA: TGTGCCAGCAGCCCCCCCCCATACGGGGACACCATATATTTT.

Only a few counts were recorded for this clonotype. The rearrangement joins TRBV29-1 to TRBJ2-1, with 10 bases matching TRBD2. The CDR3 loop spans 14 amino acids. J was trimmed by 5 bases and V by 4 bases; bases with no gene match: 5. CDR1 and CDR2 (germline): SQVTM, ANQGSEA. The CDR3 sequence: CSVGASGGNNEQFF. CDR3 coding DNA: TGCAGCGTTGGGGCTAGCGGGGGAAACAATGAGCAGTTCTTC.

This clonotype was found a few times. The chain has TRBV28 and TRBJ2-5; 15 bases are shared with TRBD2. Germline CDR1 is MDHEN and CDR2 is SYDVKM. The CDR3 is made up of 16 amino acids. The junction had 8 bases not matched to a gene; V was cut back by 8 bases and J by 4 bases. The CDR3 spells CASLGLAGGYRETQYF. CDR3 bases: TGTGCCAGCCTGGGACTAGCGGGAGGATACCGAGAGACCCAGTACTTC.

This clonotype was observed many times. The V and J genes are TRBV18 and TRBJ2-2; 8 nucleotides match TRBD1. The J segment lost 4 bases and the V segment lost 4 bases, leaving 2 bases of the junction unmatched. CDR3 length: 14 amino acids. Germline values: CDR1 KGHSH, CDR2 LQKENI. The CDR3 loop is CASSLDRVTGELFF. The CDR3 DNA reads as TGTGCCAGCTCACTGGACAGGGTCACCGGGGAGCTGTTTTTT. The full variable domain, with the rest looked up from reference TRBV18 and TRBJ2-2, is NAGVMQNPRHLVRRRGQEARLRCSPMKGHSHVYWYRQLPEEGLKFMVYLQKENIIDESGMPKERFSAEFPKEGPSILRIQQVVRGDSAAYFCASSLDRVTGELFFGEGSRLTVL.

Concerning this clonotype: A single base separates this from a much larger clone, so it may be a read error. The CDR3 reads CASTRSGGDEQYF. CDR3 sequence (DNA): TGTGCCAGCACAAGAAGCGGGGGGGATGAGCAGTACTTC. The V and J genes are TRBV7-2 and TRBJ2-7; 10 bases are shared with TRBD2. This CDR3 region has 13 residues. Germline CDR1 is SGHTA and CDR2 is FQGNSA. J was trimmed by 7 bases and V by 7 bases; bases with no gene match: 7.